The T cell receptor beta chain described here comes from a study of T cell repertoires in cytomegalovirus infection. Study at large: Both CMV infection and a matching HLA type were indicated by public TCR beta signatures.

The CDR3 covers 12 residues. Trimming stripped 5 bases from V and 8 bases from J, with 9 bases between. Germline loops: CDR1 SGHNT, CDR2 YENEEA. This clonotype was seen ten or more times. The antigen remains unidentified. Overall study findings and caveats: HLA-C-restricted CMV clonotypes gave the most frequent clonotype in two of eight donors. Cumulative public TCR beta family frequency identified CMV carriers with the relevant HLA.

MiXCR was run by TCRdb on the reads, yielding one entry per CDR3 protein. The profile covers 200,000 to 300,000 distinct CDR3 sequences, with roughly 10% appearing a single time and about 16% taken by the ten largest. Sequencing was performed on PBMCs. This receptor was taken from a human donor in good health (CMV status not recorded). Some clones in this sample may be carry-over from other donors' samples. The chain carries TRBV11-3 and TRBJ1-4; D is ambiguous. The CDR3 nucleotides read TGTGCCAGCAGCCAGGCCGGCGAAAAACTGTTTTTT. This codes for CASSQAGEKLFF.